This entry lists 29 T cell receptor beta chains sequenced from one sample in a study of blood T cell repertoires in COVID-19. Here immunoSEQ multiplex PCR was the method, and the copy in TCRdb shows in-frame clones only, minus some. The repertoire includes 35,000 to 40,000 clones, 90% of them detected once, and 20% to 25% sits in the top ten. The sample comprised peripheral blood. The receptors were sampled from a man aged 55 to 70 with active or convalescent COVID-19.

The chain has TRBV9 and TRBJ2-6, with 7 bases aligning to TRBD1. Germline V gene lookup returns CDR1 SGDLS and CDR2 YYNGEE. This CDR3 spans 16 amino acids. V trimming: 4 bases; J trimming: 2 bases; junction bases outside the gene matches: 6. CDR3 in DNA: TGTGCCAGCAGCCATACAGGGGCCCCTGGGGCCAACGTCCTGACTTTC. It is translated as CASSHTGAPGANVLTF.

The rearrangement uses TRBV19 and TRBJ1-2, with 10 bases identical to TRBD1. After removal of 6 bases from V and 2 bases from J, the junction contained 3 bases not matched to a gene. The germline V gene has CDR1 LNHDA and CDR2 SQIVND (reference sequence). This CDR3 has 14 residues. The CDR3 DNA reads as TGTGCCAGTAGGGGGACAGGGGTAAACTATGGCTACACCTTC. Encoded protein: CASRGTGVNYGYTF.

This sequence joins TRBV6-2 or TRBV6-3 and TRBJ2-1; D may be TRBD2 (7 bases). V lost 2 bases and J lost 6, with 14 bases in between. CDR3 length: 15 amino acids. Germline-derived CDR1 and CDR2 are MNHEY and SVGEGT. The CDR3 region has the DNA TGTGCCAGCAGTTACGAGGGCGGGGGCTTCAATGAGCAGTTCTTC. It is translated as CASSYEGGGFNEQFF.

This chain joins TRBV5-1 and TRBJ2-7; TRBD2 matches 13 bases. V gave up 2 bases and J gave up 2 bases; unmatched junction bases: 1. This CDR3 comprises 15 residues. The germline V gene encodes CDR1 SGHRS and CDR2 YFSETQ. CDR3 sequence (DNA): TGCGCCAGCAGCTTCGGGACTAGCGGGACCTACGAGCAGTACTTC. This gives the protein CASSFGTSGTYEQYF. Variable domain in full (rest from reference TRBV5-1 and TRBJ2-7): KAGVTQTPRYLIKTRGQQVTLSCSPISGHRSVSWYQQTPGQGLQFLFEYFSETQRNKGNFPGRFSGRQFSNSRSEMNVSTLELGDSALYLCASSFGTSGTYEQYFGPGTRLTVT.

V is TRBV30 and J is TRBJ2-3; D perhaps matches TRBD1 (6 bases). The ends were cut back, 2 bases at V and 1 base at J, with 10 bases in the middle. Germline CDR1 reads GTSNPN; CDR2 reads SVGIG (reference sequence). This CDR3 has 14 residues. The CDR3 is CAWSRDTRTDTQYF. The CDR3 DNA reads TGTGCCTGGAGTCGGGACACGCGCACAGATACGCAGTATTTT.

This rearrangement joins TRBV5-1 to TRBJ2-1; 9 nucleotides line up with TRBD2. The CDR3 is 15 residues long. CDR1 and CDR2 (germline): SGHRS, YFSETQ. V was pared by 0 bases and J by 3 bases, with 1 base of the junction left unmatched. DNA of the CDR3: TGCGCCAGCAGCTTGGTTAGCGGGAGCTACAATGAGCAGTTCTTC. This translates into CASSLVSGSYNEQFF.

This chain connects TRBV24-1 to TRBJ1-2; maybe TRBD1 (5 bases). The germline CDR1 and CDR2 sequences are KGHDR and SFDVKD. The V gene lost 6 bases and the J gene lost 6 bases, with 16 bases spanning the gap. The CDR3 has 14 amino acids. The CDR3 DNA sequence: TGTGCCACCAGTTCGTCGCCACAGGCGGATGGCTACACCTTC. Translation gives CATSSSPQADGYTF.

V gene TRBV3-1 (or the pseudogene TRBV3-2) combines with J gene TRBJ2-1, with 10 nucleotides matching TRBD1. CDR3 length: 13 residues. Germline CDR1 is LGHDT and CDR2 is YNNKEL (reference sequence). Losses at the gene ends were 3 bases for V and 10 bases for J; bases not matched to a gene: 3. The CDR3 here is CASSHGTGVEQFF. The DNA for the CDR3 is TGTGCCAGCAGCCATGGGACAGGGGTCGAGCAGTTCTTC.

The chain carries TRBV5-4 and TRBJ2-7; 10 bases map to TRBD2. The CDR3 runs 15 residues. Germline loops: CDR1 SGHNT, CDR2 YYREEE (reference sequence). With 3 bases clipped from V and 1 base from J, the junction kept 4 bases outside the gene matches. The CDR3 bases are TGTGCCAGCAGCTCTAGCGGGAGTAAGTCCTACGAGCAGTACTTC. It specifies CASSSSGSKSYEQYF.

CDR3 DNA sequence: TGTGCCAGTAGTATTTTTATGGGCAGGGGTACAACCAAAAACATTCAGTACTTC. Translation: CASSIFMGRGTTKNIQYF. The chain carries TRBV19 and TRBJ2-4; maybe TRBD1 (6 bases). Between the trimmed V and J ends, which lost 3 bases and 2 bases, there was a span of 20 bases. CDR3 length equals 18 residues. Germline-derived CDR1 and CDR2 are LNHDA and SQIVND (reference sequence).

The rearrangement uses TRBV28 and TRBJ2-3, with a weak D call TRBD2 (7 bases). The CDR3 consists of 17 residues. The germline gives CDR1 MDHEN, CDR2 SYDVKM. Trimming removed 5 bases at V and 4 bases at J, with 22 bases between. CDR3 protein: CASSPTRGAGTSDTQYF. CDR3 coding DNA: TGTGCCAGCAGTCCAACCCGGGGGGCGGGCACTTCAGATACGCAGTATTTT.

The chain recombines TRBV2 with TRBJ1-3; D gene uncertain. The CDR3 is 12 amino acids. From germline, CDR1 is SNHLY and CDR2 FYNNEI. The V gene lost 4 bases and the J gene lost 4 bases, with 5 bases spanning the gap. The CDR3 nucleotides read TGTGCCAGCAGTGTATCCGGAAACACCATATATTTT. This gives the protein CASSVSGNTIYF.

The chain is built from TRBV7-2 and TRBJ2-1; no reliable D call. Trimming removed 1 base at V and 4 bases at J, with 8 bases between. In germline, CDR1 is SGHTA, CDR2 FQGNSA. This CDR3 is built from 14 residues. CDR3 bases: TGTGCCAGCAGCTTAGGTCCGCAGTACAATGAGCAGTTCTTC. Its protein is CASSLGPQYNEQFF.

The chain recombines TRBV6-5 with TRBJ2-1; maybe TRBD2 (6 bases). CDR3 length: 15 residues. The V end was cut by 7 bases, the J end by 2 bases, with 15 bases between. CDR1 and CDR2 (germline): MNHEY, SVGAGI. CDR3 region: CASNNVAETYNEQFF. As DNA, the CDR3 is TGTGCCAGCAATAACGTAGCGGAAACCTACAATGAGCAGTTCTTC.

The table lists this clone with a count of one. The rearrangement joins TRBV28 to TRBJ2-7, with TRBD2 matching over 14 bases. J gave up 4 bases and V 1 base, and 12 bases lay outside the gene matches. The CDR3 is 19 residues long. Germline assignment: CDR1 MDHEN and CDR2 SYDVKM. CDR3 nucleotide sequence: TGTGCCAGCAGTTTATACCCGACGACAGGGACTAGCGGGAGTTACGAGCAGTACTTC. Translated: CASSLYPTTGTSGSYEQYF.

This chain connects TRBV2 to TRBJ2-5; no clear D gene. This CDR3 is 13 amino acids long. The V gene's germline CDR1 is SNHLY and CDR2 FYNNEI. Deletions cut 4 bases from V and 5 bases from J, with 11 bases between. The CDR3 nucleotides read TGTGCCAGCAGTGTTGAGATAGAGGAGACCCAGTACTTC. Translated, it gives CASSVEIEETQYF.

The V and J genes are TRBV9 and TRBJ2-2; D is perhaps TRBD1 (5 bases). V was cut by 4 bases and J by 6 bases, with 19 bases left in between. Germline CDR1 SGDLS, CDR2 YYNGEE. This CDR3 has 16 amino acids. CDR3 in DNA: TGTGCCAGCAGCCAACGGGTAATTGGGGCCGCCGGGGAGCTGTTTTTT. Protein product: CASSQRVIGAAGELFF. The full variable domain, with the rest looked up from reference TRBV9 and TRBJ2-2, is DSGVTQTPKHLITATGQRVTLRCSPRSGDLSVYWYQQSLDQGLQFLIQYYNGEERAKGNILERFSAQQFPDLHSELNLSSLELGDSALYFCASSQRVIGAAGELFFGEGSRLTVL.

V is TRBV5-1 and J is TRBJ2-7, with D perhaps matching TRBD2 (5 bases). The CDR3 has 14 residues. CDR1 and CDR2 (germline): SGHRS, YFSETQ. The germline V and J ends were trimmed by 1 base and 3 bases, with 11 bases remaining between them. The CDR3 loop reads CASSLSAGNYEQYF. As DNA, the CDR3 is TGCGCCAGCAGCTTGTCCGCGGGTAACTACGAGCAGTACTTC.

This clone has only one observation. CDR3 nucleotide sequence: TGCGCCAGCAGCCGCGGCCCTAGCGGGAGCGGAAATGAGCAGTTCTTC. Amino acid sequence: CASSRGPSGSGNEQFF. J is TRBJ2-1 and V is TRBV5-1; TRBD2 agrees at 10 bases. The V gene end was trimmed by 4 bases and the J gene end by 7 bases; junction bases not matched to a gene: 11. Looked up from germline, CDR1 is SGHRS and CDR2 is YFSETQ. The CDR3 covers 16 residues.

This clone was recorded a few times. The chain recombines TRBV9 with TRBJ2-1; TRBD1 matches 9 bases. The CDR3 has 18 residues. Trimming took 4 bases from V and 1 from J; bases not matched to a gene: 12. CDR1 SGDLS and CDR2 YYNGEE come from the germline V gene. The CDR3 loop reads CASSPAVMGTGSYNEQFF. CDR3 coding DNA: TGTGCCAGCAGCCCAGCGGTTATGGGGACAGGGTCCTACAATGAGCAGTTCTTC.

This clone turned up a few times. DNA of the CDR3: TGTGCCAGCTCACCGGGGGGGCCATACTCCTACGAGCAGTACTTC. Translated: CASSPGGPYSYEQYF. V gene TRBV18 combines with J gene TRBJ2-7; tentative D call: TRBD2 (7 bases). The CDR3 consists of 15 residues. The V gene lost 3 bases and the J gene lost 0 bases, with 12 bases spanning the gap. Germline values: CDR1 KGHSH, CDR2 LQKENI. The whole variable domain, filled in from reference TRBV18 and TRBJ2-7, reads NAGVMQNPRHLVRRRGQEARLRCSPMKGHSHVYWYRQLPEEGLKFMVYLQKENIIDESGMPKERFSAEFPKEGPSILRIQQVVRGDSAAYFCASSPGGPYSYEQYFGPGTRLTVT.

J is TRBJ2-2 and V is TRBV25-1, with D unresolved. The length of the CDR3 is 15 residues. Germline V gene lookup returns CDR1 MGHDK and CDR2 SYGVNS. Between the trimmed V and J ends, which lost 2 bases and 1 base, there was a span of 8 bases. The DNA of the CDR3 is TGTGCCAGCAGTGAAGGGCGACAGAACACCGGGGAGCTGTTTTTT. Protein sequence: CASSEGRQNTGELFF.

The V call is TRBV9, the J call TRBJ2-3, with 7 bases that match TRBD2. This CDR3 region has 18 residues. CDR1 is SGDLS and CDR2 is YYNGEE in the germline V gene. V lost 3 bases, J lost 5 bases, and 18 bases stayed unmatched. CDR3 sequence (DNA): TGTGCCAGCAGCGCCCGAACCGGGACTACCGTCTCCCGAGATACGCAGTATTTT. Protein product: CASSARTGTTVSRDTQYF.

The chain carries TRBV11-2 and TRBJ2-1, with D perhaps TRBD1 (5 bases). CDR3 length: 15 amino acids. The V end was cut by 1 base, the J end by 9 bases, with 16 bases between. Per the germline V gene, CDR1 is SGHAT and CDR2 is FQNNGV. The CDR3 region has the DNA TGTGCCAGCAGCTTAGCGAGGCAGGGTAAAGGTGAGCAGTTCTTC. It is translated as CASSLARQGKGEQFF.

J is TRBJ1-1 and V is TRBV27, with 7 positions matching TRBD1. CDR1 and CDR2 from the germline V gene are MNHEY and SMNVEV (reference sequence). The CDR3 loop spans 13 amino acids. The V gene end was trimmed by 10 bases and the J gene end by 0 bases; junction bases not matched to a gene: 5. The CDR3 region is CATGTALNTEAFF. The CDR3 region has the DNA TGTGCCACCGGGACAGCCTTGAACACTGAAGCTTTCTTT.

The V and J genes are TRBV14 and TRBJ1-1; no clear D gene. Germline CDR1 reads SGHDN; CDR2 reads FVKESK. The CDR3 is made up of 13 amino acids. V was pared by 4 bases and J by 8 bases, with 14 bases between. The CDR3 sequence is CASSLLGDSEAFF. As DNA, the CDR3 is TGTGCCAGCAGCCTCCTAGGCGACTCCGAAGCTTTCTTT.

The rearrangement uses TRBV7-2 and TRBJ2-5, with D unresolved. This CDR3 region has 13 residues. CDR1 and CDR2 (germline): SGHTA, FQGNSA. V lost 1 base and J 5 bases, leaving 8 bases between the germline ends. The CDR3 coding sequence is TGTGCCAGCAGCTTAGGCGTTCGGGAGACCCAGTACTTC. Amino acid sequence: CASSLGVRETQYF.

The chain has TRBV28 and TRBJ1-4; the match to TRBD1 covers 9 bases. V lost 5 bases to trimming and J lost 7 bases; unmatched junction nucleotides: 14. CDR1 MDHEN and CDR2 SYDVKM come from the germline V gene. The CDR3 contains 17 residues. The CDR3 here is CASSERDRAKVGEKLFF. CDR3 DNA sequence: TGTGCCAGCAGTGAACGGGACAGGGCAAAAGTCGGTGAAAAACTGTTTTTT.

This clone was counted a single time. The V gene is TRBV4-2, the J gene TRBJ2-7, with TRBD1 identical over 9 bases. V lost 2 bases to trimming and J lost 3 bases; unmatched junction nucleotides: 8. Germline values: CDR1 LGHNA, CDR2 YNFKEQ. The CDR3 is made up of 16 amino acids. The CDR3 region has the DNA TGTGCCAGCAGCCAACCGGAGGGGACAGGGAACTACGAGCAGTACTTC. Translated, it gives CASSQPEGTGNYEQYF.